One and the same sample provided the 18 T cell receptor beta chains below, sequenced in a study of response to subunit inactivated influenza vaccine. TCRdb recomputed calls from the RT-PCR reads with MiXCR, one row per CDR3 protein. The repertoire holds under 800,000 distinct CDR3 sequences, with about 14% as singletons. The specimen was PBMCs from blood, collected 14 days before vaccination. The receptors stem from a man between 50 and 59 years old who received an inactivated influenza vaccine.

This clonotype was counted a few times. The chain has TRBV28 and TRBJ2-2; 8 bases align to TRBD1. V lost 5 bases and J lost 6; bases outside the gene matches: 8. Germline-derived CDR1 and CDR2 are MDHEN and SYDVKM. The length of the CDR3 is 15 residues. This CDR3 is CASSQRDRRAGELFF. Written as DNA, the CDR3 is TGTGCCAGCAGTCAAAGGGACAGGCGGGCCGGGGAGCTGTTTTTT.

This chain connects TRBV6-2 or TRBV6-3 to TRBJ1-5; no clear D gene. The CDR3 extends over 16 amino acids. With 2 bases removed from V and 6 bases from J, the gap between germline ends came to 17 bases. CDR1 and CDR2 from the germline V gene are MNHEY and SVGEGT. CDR3 sequence: CASSYRRGGAPQPQHF. The CDR3 DNA sequence: TGTGCCAGCAGTTACCGACGGGGTGGAGCCCCTCAGCCCCAGCATTTT.

The J gene is TRBJ2-1, the V gene TRBV3-1, with 7 nucleotides matching TRBD2. The CDR3 is 17 residues long. Unmatched junction bases numbered 16, after V lost 4 bases and J lost 7 bases. CDR1 and CDR2 (germline): LGHDT, YNNKEL (reference sequence). This chain's CDR3 is CASSPKRLAEPWNEQFF. CDR3 nucleotide sequence: TGTGCCAGCAGCCCCAAGCGGCTAGCGGAACCCTGGAATGAGCAGTTCTTC.

The J gene is TRBJ2-1, the V gene TRBV10-3; 8 bases are shared with TRBD2. With V trimmed by 4 bases and J by 7 bases, 9 bases remained unmatched. This CDR3 spans 15 amino acids. CDR1 and CDR2 (germline): ENHRY, SYGVKD. The CDR3 loop reads CAISGPAGELNEQFF. DNA for the CDR3: TGTGCCATCAGTGGCCCAGCGGGAGAACTGAATGAGCAGTTCTTC.

This clonotype was recorded a few times. The rearrangement joins TRBV6-2 or TRBV6-3 to TRBJ2-7; D unresolved. Germline-derived CDR1 and CDR2 are MNHEY and SVGEGT. The length of the CDR3 is 12 residues. V was shortened by 6 bases and J by 6 bases, with 12 bases between the two germline ends. CDR3 nucleotide sequence: TGTGCCAGCAGCCACGCCGATGCCGAGCAGTACTTC. This codes for CASSHADAEQYF.

This clonotype appeared a few times. The chain combines TRBV6-4 with TRBJ1-6; D ambiguous. V was shortened by 2 bases and J by 7 bases, with 3 bases between the two germline ends. The CDR3 consists of 12 residues. Germline V gene data show CDR1 as MRHNA and CDR2 as SNTAGT. The CDR3 region is CASSDGNSPLHF. CDR3 DNA sequence: TGTGCCAGCAGTGACGGAAATTCACCCCTCCACTTT.

This clonotype was seen only a few times. The chain combines TRBV7-2 with TRBJ2-7; D is tentatively TRBD1 or TRBD2 (5 bases each). The V and J ends lost 5 bases and 2 bases respectively, with 19 bases between them. Germline-derived CDR1 and CDR2 are SGHTA and FQGNSA. The CDR3 consists of 16 residues. The CDR3 loop is CASSLRGRETPYEQYF. CDR3 bases: TGTGCCAGCAGCCTGAGGGGCAGAGAGACACCCTACGAGCAGTACTTC.

This clonotype showed up just a few times. The chain has TRBV28 and TRBJ2-7, with D possibly TRBD1 on 6 matching bases. Between the trimmed V and J ends, which lost 5 bases and 4 bases, there was a span of 12 bases. The germline gives CDR1 MDHEN, CDR2 SYDVKM. CDR3 length equals 13 residues. The CDR3, as DNA: TGTGCCAGCAGTACGGGACACCAGTACGAGCAGTACTTC. Protein sequence: CASSTGHQYEQYF.

In this sample, this clonotype turned up a few times. The chain couples TRBV29-1 to TRBJ2-7; the D gene is possibly TRBD2 (6 bases). Per the germline V gene, CDR1 is SQVTM and CDR2 is ANQGSEA. This CDR3 spans 13 amino acids. The V end was cut by 6 bases, the J end by 7 bases, with 19 bases between. For the CDR3, the DNA is TGCAGCGTCCGGGACTCCACCCTTGAAGAGCAGTACTTC. Encoded protein: CSVRDSTLEEQYF.

The J gene is TRBJ2-3, the V gene TRBV3-1; D gene ambiguous. This CDR3 comprises 17 residues. Between the trimmed V and J ends, which lost 6 bases and 4 bases, there was a span of 23 bases. The germline V gene encodes CDR1 LGHDT and CDR2 YNNKEL (reference sequence). CDR3 nucleotide sequence: TGTGCCAGCAGTCACCCTCTCCGACTCCTAGGTGCAGATACGCAGTATTTT. Translating it yields CASSHPLRLLGADTQYF.

The table lists this clonotype with many counts. This chain connects TRBV29-1 to TRBJ2-3; the D is unclear. CDR3 length: 13 amino acids. Germline CDR1 is SQVTM and CDR2 is ANQGSEA. V lost 1 base and J lost 6, with 11 bases in between. The CDR3 region is CSVEVGITDTQYF. CDR3 nucleotide sequence: TGCAGCGTTGAAGTGGGGATAACGGATACGCAGTATTTT.

The table lists this clonotype with a few counts. The chain links TRBV28 to TRBJ2-7; the match to TRBD1 covers 9 bases. Per the germline V gene, CDR1 is MDHEN and CDR2 is SYDVKM. The junction had 7 bases not matched to a gene; V was cut back by 2 bases and J by 2 bases. The CDR3 sequence is 16 residues long. Written as DNA, the CDR3 is TGTGCCAGCAGTTTACCGGGACAGGGAGGGACCTACGAGCAGTACTTC. Encoded protein: CASSLPGQGGTYEQYF.

This clonotype has only a few counts. The rearrangement links TRBV12-3 or TRBV12-4 to TRBJ1-6; D possibly corresponds to TRBD1 (6 bases). This CDR3 has 16 residues. Trimming stripped 1 base from V and 8 bases from J, with 15 bases between. CDR3 amino acids: CASSLDFVGGHSPLHF. CDR3 DNA sequence: TGTGCCAGCAGTTTAGATTTCGTGGGGGGGCATTCACCCCTCCACTTT.

This rearrangement joins TRBV7-9 to TRBJ2-7; D is possibly TRBD1 or TRBD2 (5 bases each). Germline V CDR1 and CDR2: SEHNR, FQNEAQ (reference sequence). This CDR3 has 13 residues. Trimming took off 4 bases at V and 5 bases at J, with 12 bases between the two ends. DNA of the CDR3: TGTGCCAGCAGCTCCTTCGGGACGAACGAGCAGTACTTC. Amino acid sequence: CASSSFGTNEQYF.

This clonotype was recorded many times. The rearrangement joins TRBV11-2 to TRBJ2-1; either TRBD1 or TRBD2 may supply D (6 bases each). Trimming took 6 bases from V and 7 from J, leaving 19 bases between them. This CDR3 is 15 amino acids long. Looked up from germline, CDR1 is SGHAT and CDR2 is FQNNGV. The CDR3 here is CASRPLSGAWNEQFF. In DNA, the CDR3 is TGTGCCAGCAGACCCCTGTCGGGGGCCTGGAATGAGCAGTTCTTC.

The table lists this clonotype with a few counts. V is TRBV14 and J is TRBJ2-2; unclear D gene. Trimming cost V 4 bases and J 8 bases, with 8 bases left between them. This CDR3 has 12 residues. Per germline, CDR1 SGHDN and CDR2 FVKESK. As DNA, the CDR3 is TGTGCCAGCAGCCTACGCTGGGGGGAGCTGTTTTTT. It yields the protein CASSLRWGELFF.

This clonotype occurred many times. The chain links TRBV29-1 to TRBJ2-5; TRBD1 agrees at 8 bases. The germline CDR1 and CDR2 sequences are SQVTM and ANQGSEA. The CDR3 runs 17 residues. V dropped 7 bases and J dropped 2; count of bases not matched to a gene: 18. In DNA form, the CDR3 reads TGCAGCGCCTTATACGAGACAGGGGCGCACCTTCAAGAGACCCAGTACTTC. It specifies CSALYETGAHLQETQYF.

This clonotype came up a few times. The genes are TRBV29-1 and TRBJ1-2; D is unresolved. Germline V lookup: CDR1 SQVTM, CDR2 ANQGSEA. The CDR3 runs 12 residues. With 6 bases removed from V and 0 bases from J, the gap between germline ends came to 8 bases. The CDR3 protein is CSVVSANYGYTF. As DNA, the CDR3 is TGCAGCGTAGTCAGCGCTAACTATGGCTACACCTTC.